The 18 T cell receptor beta chains given below trace back to one sample, sequenced in a study of regulatory T cells in long-lasting Graves disease (dated by TCRdb to the early 2020s). This specimen's time point label, per the study, means: persistent/refractory GD, antithyroid drugs over 5 years with positive TRAb. For both TCR sequencing and RNA sequencing, RNA was extracted from PBMCs using TRIzol. Library preparation was by multiplex PCR. Instrument on record: Illumina HiSeq 4000. CDR3 regions were amplified by Arm-PCR with iRepertoire HTBI primers to construct TCR beta libraries. TCRdb itself trimmed the public reads at Q25 with fastp, ran MiXCR and retained productive beta chains. Rows with one shared CDR3 protein collapse into an entry with the most common genes and DNA. For this sample the table gives roughly 360,000 distinct CDR3 sequences, of which less than 30% were detected only once. 25% to 35% of the sample goes to the ten largest clones.

Here the sequenced sample was peripheral blood mononuclear cells (PBMCs), taken when the disease was refractory, from a patient treated with antithyroid drugs. These receptors were taken from a woman aged 40 to 50 with Graves disease. Donor details come from another sample of the same person, matched by shared clones.

This clonotype was seen repeatedly, ten times or more. V usage is TRBV6-1 and J usage is TRBJ2-7; D might be TRBD1 (6 bases). CDR3 size: 15 residues. V lost 7 bases to trimming and J lost 4 bases, with 20 bases between them. CDR1 and CDR2 (germline): MNHNS, SASEGT. CDR3 sequence reads: CASNPKVDSHYEQYF. In nucleotides, the CDR3 is TGTGCCAGCAACCCAAAGGTGGACAGCCATTACGAGCAGTACTTC.

This clonotype was counted only a few times. The rearrangement joins TRBV20-1 to TRBJ2-7; either TRBD1 or TRBD2 may supply D (5 bases each). The CDR3 extends over 12 amino acids. V lost 7 bases, J lost 7 bases, and 17 bases lay in between. Germline V lookup: CDR1 DFQATT, CDR2 SNEGSKA (reference sequence). As DNA, the CDR3 is TGCAGTGTTGGGACCTCCCGGGGAGAGCAGTACTTC. It translates to CSVGTSRGEQYF.

The chain couples TRBV5-1 to TRBJ1-1; TRBD1 aligns across 9 bases. V dropped 2 bases and J dropped 4; count of bases not matched to a gene: 6. The CDR3 spans 15 residues. CDR1 SGHRS and CDR2 YFSETQ come from the germline V gene. CDR3 coding DNA: TGCGCCAGCAGCTTCACCGCGACAGGGGGCACTGAAGCTTTCTTT. This codes for CASSFTATGGTEAFF. Full variable domain (remainder filled in from reference TRBV5-1 and TRBJ1-1): KAGVTQTPRYLIKTRGQQVTLSCSPISGHRSVSWYQQTPGQGLQFLFEYFSETQRNKGNFPGRFSGRQFSNSRSEMNVSTLELGDSALYLCASSFTATGGTEAFFGQGTRLTVV.

The genes are TRBV20-1 and TRBJ2-7, with D perhaps matching TRBD1 or TRBD2 (6 bases each). Trimming stripped 6 bases from V and 3 bases from J, with 15 bases between. The CDR3 totals 13 residues. Germline CDR1 and CDR2: DFQATT and SNEGSKA (reference sequence). The CDR3 bases are TGCAGTGCAAGCCAAGGAGGGGGCTACGAGCAGTACTTC. Translation: CSASQGGGYEQYF.

The chain carries TRBV20-1 and TRBJ2-7, with 8 bases matching TRBD2. After removal of 2 bases from V and 0 bases from J, the junction contained 3 bases not matched to a gene. This CDR3 contains 14 residues. Germline CDR1 is DFQATT and CDR2 is SNEGSKA (reference sequence). The CDR3 reads CSARLAGSSYEQYF. The CDR3 region has the DNA TGCAGTGCTAGACTAGCGGGTTCCTCCTACGAGCAGTACTTC.

The chain carries TRBV20-1 and TRBJ2-7; TRBD2 is a possible D gene (6 bases). Germline V lookup: CDR1 DFQATT, CDR2 SNEGSKA (reference sequence). The CDR3 length is 15 residues. The germline V and J ends were trimmed by 1 base and 3 bases, with 16 bases remaining between them. DNA of the CDR3: TGCAGTGCTAGAGGGCGGGGTCAGGTTGACTACGAGCAGTACTTC. Its protein product is CSARGRGQVDYEQYF.

Points on this clonotype: Since a much larger clone is just one base distant, this may be a read error. The V and J genes are TRBV6-4 and TRBJ1-1, with 7 positions matching TRBD1. This CDR3 contains 13 residues. Per the germline V gene, CDR1 is MRHNA and CDR2 is SNTAGT. V was pared by 6 bases and J by 3 bases, with 4 bases of the junction left unmatched. The CDR3 sequence: CASRTGTDTEAFF. CDR3 bases: TGTGCCAGCAGGACAGGGACGGACACTGAAGCTTTCTTT.

This clonotype occurred many times. This rearrangement joins TRBV6-1 to TRBJ2-5; no reliable D call. Trimming shortened V by 6 bases and J by 0 bases, and 5 bases separated the two germline ends. Looked up from germline, CDR1 is MNHNS and CDR2 is SASEGT. There are 12 residues in the CDR3. CDR3 bases: TGTGCCAGCAGCGGTAACCAAGAGACCCAGTACTTC. Encoded protein: CASSGNQETQYF.

There are many counts of this clonotype. The J gene is TRBJ1-2, the V gene TRBV28; D remains unclear. The V end was cut by 3 bases, the J end by 8 bases, with 19 bases between. The CDR3 sequence is 15 residues long. CDR1 is MDHEN, CDR2 SYDVKM, per germline. The CDR3 DNA is TGTGCCAGCAGTTTTAGTCCCGGCGGAGGAGTCGGCTACACCTTC. Its protein is CASSFSPGGGVGYTF.

This clonotype has a count of ten or more. The chain employs TRBV20-1 and TRBJ2-5; D is uncertain. V dropped 2 bases and J dropped 0 bases, with 7 bases sitting between them. Germline CDR1 reads DFQATT; CDR2 reads SNEGSKA (reference sequence). The CDR3 has 13 residues. The CDR3 sequence is CSARRDYQETQYF. The CDR3 region has the DNA TGCAGTGCTAGACGTGACTACCAAGAGACCCAGTACTTC.

The chain has TRBV7-2 and TRBJ2-7, with no clear D. In germline, CDR1 is SGHTA, CDR2 FQGNSA. This CDR3 has 14 amino acids. The V gene lost 5 bases and the J gene lost 5 bases, with 16 bases spanning the gap. The CDR3: CASSVRVNLDEQYF. DNA of the CDR3: TGTGCCAGCAGCGTAAGGGTGAATCTCGACGAGCAGTACTTC.

This clonotype was seen a handful of times. A junction end diverges from the germline sequence, so it may reflect a read error. The J gene is TRBJ1-1, the V gene TRBV10-3; D is uncertain. Germline loops: CDR1 ENHRY, CDR2 SYGVKD. The CDR3 consists of 11 residues. The CDR3 DNA is TGTGCCATCAGTGAGTACACTGAAGCTTCCTTT. Protein product: CAISEYTEASF.

This clonotype appeared many times. The rearrangement links TRBV27 to TRBJ2-7; possibly TRBD1 for D (5 bases). The germline V and J ends were trimmed by 2 bases and 4 bases, with 15 bases remaining between them. Germline CDR1 MNHEY, CDR2 SMNVEV (reference sequence). The CDR3 extends over 15 amino acids. CDR3 sequence reads: CASSLTAGNQYEQYF. CDR3 DNA: TGTGCCAGCAGTTTAACCGCAGGGAACCAATACGAGCAGTACTTC.

This clonotype was seen many times. The chain links TRBV10-3 to TRBJ2-5, with no clear D. The CDR3 has 13 amino acids. V lost 10 bases and J 0 bases, leaving 12 bases between the germline ends. Germline V lookup: CDR1 ENHRY, CDR2 SYGVKD. CDR3 nucleotides: TGTGCCACCAAAACAGTGTACCAAGAGACCCAGTACTTC. Its translation is CATKTVYQETQYF.

The genes are TRBV4-1 and TRBJ1-5; D is uncertain. Germline CDR1 is MGHRA and CDR2 is YSYEKL. V lost 3 bases to trimming and J lost 2 bases, with 8 bases between them. CDR3 length equals 14 residues. CDR3 in DNA: TGCGCCAGCAGCCAGTCAGTAGGCAATCAGCCCCAGCATTTT. It codes for CASSQSVGNQPQHF.

This clonotype was found many times. The chain uses TRBV28 and TRBJ2-2; perhaps TRBD2 as D (5 bases). Trimming shortened V by 5 bases and J by 2 bases, and 18 bases separated the two germline ends. The CDR3 runs 17 residues. CDR1 and CDR2 (germline): MDHEN, SYDVKM. CDR3 residues: CASSPPSTGLNTGELFF. The CDR3 bases are TGTGCCAGCAGTCCACCTAGCACCGGACTTAACACCGGGGAGCTGTTTTTT.

The rearrangement uses TRBV28 and TRBJ2-7; 12 bases are a match to TRBD2. Looked up from germline, CDR1 is MDHEN and CDR2 is SYDVKM. The CDR3 has 16 amino acids. The J segment lost 5 bases and the V segment lost 6 bases, leaving 11 bases of the junction unmatched. CDR3 in DNA: TGTGCCAGCAGCCAAGCCGCTAGCGGGAGGGAGGACGAGCAGTACTTC. This codes for CASSQAASGREDEQYF.

This clonotype was seen a handful of times. V is TRBV6-1 and J is TRBJ1-1; 7 bases agree with TRBD1. V was clipped by 6 bases and J by 7 bases; unmatched bases: 11. This CDR3 is built from 14 residues. Germline CDR1 reads MNHNS; CDR2 reads SASEGT. CDR3 sequence (DNA): TGTGCCAGCAGGTTCTTCCAGGGGGAAGGTGAAGCTTTCTTT. Encoded protein: CASRFFQGEGEAFF.